Presented here are 32 T cell receptor beta chains from one specimen sequenced in a study of cytomegalovirus exposure and HLA in healthy donors. The data were produced by immunoSEQ multiplex PCR, yet TCRdb's version contains in-frame clones alone and is incomplete. The profile shows around 300,000 clones, about 85% of them singletons. Sequenced input: PBMCs. All receptors derive from a woman in her twenties or thirties in good health and CMV-seropositive.

The chain links TRBV4-3 to TRBJ1-1; D unresolved. The CDR3 loop spans 12 amino acids. CDR1 and CDR2 from the germline V gene are LGHNA and YSLEER. V was cut by 1 base and J by 2 bases, with 2 bases left in between. CDR3 sequence reads: CASSQGNTEAFF. The CDR3 DNA is TGCGCCAGCAGCCAAGGTAACACTGAAGCTTTCTTT.

The chain has TRBV5-4 and TRBJ1-1; D not certain. V shed 2 bases and J shed 1 base, with 3 bases lying between them. The CDR3 loop spans 12 amino acids. Germline loops: CDR1 SGHNT, CDR2 YYREEE (reference sequence). The CDR3 loop reads CASSFQNTEAFF. The CDR3 DNA reads as TGTGCCAGCAGCTTCCAGAACACTGAAGCTTTCTTT.

The chain couples TRBV12-2 to TRBJ2-5; TRBD1 is the table's D call and was not checked against the DNA. TRBV12-2 is a known pseudogene. This CDR3 comprises 17 residues. This chain's CDR3 is CASRPTAGTGISETQYF. The CDR3 nucleotides read TGTGCAAGTCGCCCAACGGCCGGGACAGGGATATCAGAGACCCAGTACTTC.

CDR3 loop: CASSLIDRGYEQYF. The CDR3 bases are TGTGCCAGCAGCCTAATCGACAGGGGCTACGAGCAGTACTTC. V is TRBV9 and J is TRBJ2-7; 8 bases are a match to TRBD1. This CDR3 comprises 14 residues. Germline V gene lookup returns CDR1 SGDLS and CDR2 YYNGEE. J was trimmed by 3 bases and V by 4 bases; bases with no gene match: 6. The variable domain in full, with the rest retrieved from reference TRBV9 and TRBJ2-7, is DSGVTQTPKHLITATGQRVTLRCSPRSGDLSVYWYQQSLDQGLQFLIQYYNGEERAKGNILERFSAQQFPDLHSELNLSSLELGDSALYFCASSLIDRGYEQYFGPGTRLTVT.

The gene calls are TRBV28 and TRBJ2-7; no clear D. Per the germline V gene, CDR1 is MDHEN and CDR2 is SYDVKM. V was cut by 1 base and J by 3 bases, with 7 bases left in between. There are 13 residues in the CDR3. DNA for the CDR3: TGTGCCAGCAGTTTATCCTCTCTCTACGAGCAGTACTTC. It specifies CASSLSSLYEQYF.

As for this clone: Other DNA sequences in the same sample also yield this CDR3. The chain couples TRBV9 to TRBJ1-1; no firm D call. The V gene's germline CDR1 is SGDLS and CDR2 YYNGEE. The CDR3 spans 12 residues. V lost 2 bases and J 8 bases, leaving 10 bases between the germline ends. The CDR3 region has the DNA TGTGCCAGCAGCGTCACGGGAGGGGAAGCTTTCTTT. It is translated as CASSVTGGEAFF.

The rearrangement joins TRBV27 to TRBJ1-5; 8 bases fit TRBD1. V gave up 0 bases and J gave up 2 bases; unmatched junction bases: 0. The CDR3 contains 15 residues. Germline CDR1 is MNHEY and CDR2 is SMNVEV (reference sequence). In nucleotides, the CDR3 is TGTGCCAGCAGTTTATCGGACAGGGGCAATCAGCCCCAGCATTTT. This gives the protein CASSLSDRGNQPQHF.

CDR3 nucleotide sequence: TGTGCCAGCAGGCCAGGACCAGGGGGTTCCTACAATGAGCAGTTCTTC. Translated: CASRPGPGGSYNEQFF. The chain carries TRBV27 and TRBJ2-1; 7 nucleotides agree with TRBD1. Germline V gene lookup returns CDR1 MNHEY and CDR2 SMNVEV (reference sequence). The V segment lost 6 bases and the J segment 1 base; nucleotides outside the gene matches: 9. The CDR3 runs 16 residues.

V is TRBV10-1 and J is TRBJ1-5, with no clear D. Germline-derived CDR1 and CDR2 are WNHNN and SYGVQD (reference sequence). The CDR3 is 16 residues long. Between the trimmed V and J ends, which lost 11 bases and 2 bases, there was a span of 22 bases. The chain's CDR3 is CALCGRIVLGNQPQHF. The CDR3 bases are TGCGCCCTGTGCGGGAGGATTGTCCTTGGCAATCAGCCCCAGCATTTT.

The CDR3 reads CASSTDRDHYGYTF. CDR3 DNA sequence: TGTGCCAGTAGTACCGACCGGGACCACTATGGCTACACCTTC. The chain joins TRBV19 to TRBJ1-2; D is possibly TRBD1 (5 bases). CDR1 and CDR2 from the germline V gene are LNHDA and SQIVND (reference sequence). The length of the CDR3 is 14 residues. V was clipped by 4 bases and J by 3 bases, with 12 bases between them.

The chain links TRBV7-6 to TRBJ2-7, with 10 bases lining up with TRBD2. Germline V CDR1 and CDR2: SGHVS, FNYEAQ. The CDR3 contains 16 residues. Losses at the gene ends were 1 base for V and 5 bases for J; bases not matched to a gene: 8. The CDR3 reads CASSLGRLLAGNEQYF. CDR3 DNA sequence: TGTGCCAGCAGCTTAGGTCGTTTACTAGCGGGAAACGAGCAGTACTTC.

This chain uses TRBV9 with TRBJ2-2; D call uncertain. V lost 4 bases and J lost 2, with 18 bases in between. CDR3 length equals 17 residues. CDR1 and CDR2 from the germline V gene are SGDLS and YYNGEE. Here the CDR3 DNA reads TGTGCCAGCAGCCTGTGGGTTGCGCTACAAAACACCGGGGAGCTGTTTTTT. Its translation: CASSLWVALQNTGELFF.

This sequence joins TRBV9 and TRBJ2-1; D ambiguous. V was pared by 3 bases and J by 0 bases, with 7 bases between. The CDR3 covers 14 residues. The germline gives CDR1 SGDLS, CDR2 YYNGEE. DNA for the CDR3: TGTGCCAGCAGCGCCCCTAGCTCCTACAATGAGCAGTTCTTC. Residues: CASSAPSSYNEQFF.

V and J are TRBV7-6 and TRBJ2-3; D is uncertain. V lost 4 bases, J lost 0 bases, and 2 bases lay in between. Germline CDR1 reads SGHVS; CDR2 reads FNYEAQ. The CDR3 contains 12 residues. The CDR3 sequence: CASSSSTDTQYF. CDR3 in DNA: TGTGCCAGCAGCTCCAGCACAGATACGCAGTATTTT.

This chain uses TRBV5-4 with TRBJ2-5, with D possibly TRBD2 on 5 matching bases. The CDR3 covers 14 residues. V gave up 4 bases and J gave up 2 bases, with 12 bases separating them. The germline gives CDR1 SGHNT, CDR2 YYREEE (reference sequence). The CDR3 sequence is CASSPGGGQETQYF. In DNA form, the CDR3 reads TGTGCCAGCAGCCCGGGCGGAGGACAAGAGACCCAGTACTTC.

The J gene is TRBJ2-7, the V gene TRBV18; weak D call: TRBD1 (6 bases). CDR1 KGHSH and CDR2 LQKENI come from the germline V gene. The CDR3 is 16 amino acids. Trimming shortened V by 3 bases and J by 2 bases, and 17 bases separated the two germline ends. CDR3 in amino acids: CASSPLSRTDTYEQYF. The CDR3 nucleotides are TGTGCCAGCTCACCTCTTTCCAGGACAGATACCTACGAGCAGTACTTC.

This chain uses TRBV29-1 with TRBJ2-1; D not certain. CDR1 SQVTM and CDR2 ANQGSEA come from the germline V gene. V was clipped by 0 bases and J by 7 bases, with 22 bases between them. This CDR3 spans 17 amino acids. Here the CDR3 reads CSVEDLPHSGRMNEQFF. The CDR3, as DNA: TGCAGCGTTGAAGATTTACCCCACTCTGGGCGCATGAATGAGCAGTTCTTC.

The chain couples TRBV27 to TRBJ1-1; weak D call: TRBD1 (6 bases). The CDR3 is 12 residues long. Germline V gives CDR1 MNHEY, CDR2 SMNVEV (reference sequence). V lost 6 bases to trimming and J lost 7 bases, with 12 bases between them. The CDR3 region is CASSAVGGEAFF. CDR3 nucleotides: TGTGCCAGCAGCGCAGTAGGGGGTGAAGCTTTCTTT.

The V and J genes are TRBV9 and TRBJ2-3, with 7 positions matching TRBD2. The V and J ends lost 4 bases and 5 bases, in that order; junction bases with no gene match: 13. Per germline, CDR1 SGDLS and CDR2 YYNGEE. The CDR3 totals 16 residues. CDR3 DNA: TGTGCCAGCAGCCCCGACCCCCTGATAGCGGGAGATACGCAGTATTTT. This gives the protein CASSPDPLIAGDTQYF.

This clone was detected once. V gene TRBV7-9 combines with J gene TRBJ2-6; a possible D gene is TRBD1 (6 bases). Germline V lookup: CDR1 SEHNR, CDR2 FQNEAQ (reference sequence). Trimming cost V 2 bases and J 4 bases, with 15 bases left between them. The CDR3 sequence is 17 residues long. The CDR3 DNA reads as TGTGCCAGCAGCTTACCCCTACAGGGAACCGGGGCCAACGTCCTGACTTTC. Protein: CASSLPLQGTGANVLTF.

V usage is TRBV6-1 and J usage is TRBJ2-7, with D possibly being TRBD1 (5 bases). Germline V gene lookup returns CDR1 MNHNS and CDR2 SASEGT. The CDR3 runs to 15 residues. The V end was cut by 6 bases, the J end by 2 bases, with 17 bases between. The CDR3 here is CASSDKGVGTYEQYF. CDR3 sequence (DNA): TGTGCCAGCAGCGACAAAGGGGTGGGGACCTACGAGCAGTACTTC.

The V and J genes are TRBV5-1 and TRBJ2-1; 7 nucleotides match TRBD2. Germline assignment: CDR1 SGHRS and CDR2 YFSETQ. The CDR3 consists of 18 residues. Losses at the gene ends were 7 bases for V and 0 bases for J; bases not matched to a gene: 16. The CDR3 DNA reads TGCGCCAGCTGCGGGAAGAGGGGAGGGCCCCTCTCCTACAATGAGCAGTTCTTC. Residues: CASCGKRGGPLSYNEQFF.

The rearrangement links TRBV6-1 to TRBJ2-1, with 7 bases aligning to TRBD1. The germline CDR1 and CDR2 sequences are MNHNS and SASEGT. This CDR3 spans 15 amino acids. After removal of 6 bases from V and 2 bases from J, the junction contained 7 bases not matched to a gene. The CDR3 region has the DNA TGTGCCAGCAGCCTCACAGGGGAAGCCTACAATGAGCAGTTCTTC. Its protein product is CASSLTGEAYNEQFF.

The genes are TRBV7-9 and TRBJ2-7; 9 positions match TRBD1. This CDR3 is 15 amino acids long. The V gene's germline CDR1 is SEHNR and CDR2 FQNEAQ (reference sequence). V dropped 4 bases and J dropped 6; count of bases not matched to a gene: 10. As DNA, the CDR3 is TGTGCCAGCAGCTCAAAGCCGGGACAGGGAGCCGAGCAGTACTTC. It yields the protein CASSSKPGQGAEQYF. Full variable domain (rest looked up from reference TRBV7-9 and TRBJ2-7): DTGVSQNPRHKITKRGQNVTFRCDPISEHNRLYWYRQTLGQGPEFLTYFQNEAQLEKSRLLSDRFSAERPKGSFSTLEIQRTEQGDSAMYLCASSSKPGQGAEQYFGPGTRLTVT.

The chain couples TRBV11-1 to TRBJ2-1; D is undetermined. Per the germline V gene, CDR1 is SGHAT and CDR2 is FQDESV (reference sequence). V gave up 5 bases and J gave up 1 base, with 12 bases separating them. This CDR3 contains 15 residues. The CDR3 DNA reads as TGTGCCAGCAGCAAGGAAAGTGGGTCCTACAATGAGCAGTTCTTC. Amino acid sequence: CASSKESGSYNEQFF.

The gene calls are TRBV6-1 and TRBJ2-5, with D tentatively TRBD2 (5 bases). In germline, CDR1 is MNHNS, CDR2 SASEGT. CDR3 size: 10 residues. Trimming took off 8 bases at V and 7 bases at J, with 8 bases between the two ends. CDR3 nucleotides: TGTGCCAGCCACGGAGGGACCCAGTACTTC. This codes for CASHGGTQYF.

J is TRBJ2-5 and V is TRBV6-1; D is perhaps TRBD2 (5 bases). V was pared by 4 bases and J by 0 bases, with 9 bases between. This CDR3 is built from 14 residues. Germline V lookup: CDR1 MNHNS, CDR2 SASEGT. The CDR3 region has the DNA TGTGCCAGCAGTGTCGGAGGCTACCAAGAGACCCAGTACTTC. This sequence encodes CASSVGGYQETQYF.

The rearrangement links TRBV28 to TRBJ1-4; D ambiguous. This CDR3 is 12 amino acids long. V was trimmed by 2 bases and J by 17 bases, leaving 15 bases between them. CDR1 is MDHEN, CDR2 SYDVKM, per germline. The CDR3 bases are TGTGCCAGCAGTTTACAGAGGAGTATGGTATTTTTT. Translation gives CASSLQRSMVFF.

The genes are TRBV7-3 and TRBJ1-6, with TRBD1 as a possible D gene (5 bases). Trimming removed 2 bases at V and 9 bases at J, with 14 bases between. Germline V gene data show CDR1 as SGHTA and CDR2 as FQGTGA. There are 15 residues in the CDR3. The CDR3 DNA follows: TGTGCCAGCAGCTTATTGGGAGGTGGGGGTTCACCCCTCCACTTT. Protein: CASSLLGGGGSPLHF.

This chain connects TRBV9 to TRBJ1-3; no reliable D call. The CDR3 contains 13 residues. V was pared by 2 bases and J by 0 bases, with 3 bases between. Germline lookup yields CDR1 SGDLS and CDR2 YYNGEE. CDR3 region: CASSVNSGNTIYF. The CDR3 nucleotides are TGTGCCAGCAGCGTCAACTCTGGAAACACCATATATTTT. Supplemented by reference TRBV9 and TRBJ1-3, the full variable domain reads DSGVTQTPKHLITATGQRVTLRCSPRSGDLSVYWYQQSLDQGLQFLIQYYNGEERAKGNILERFSAQQFPDLHSELNLSSLELGDSALYFCASSVNSGNTIYFGEGSWLTVV.

The rearrangement links TRBV29-1 to TRBJ2-5; 9 bases map to TRBD2. This CDR3 region has 17 residues. The germline CDR1 and CDR2 sequences are SQVTM and ANQGSEA. Unmatched junction bases numbered 14, after V lost 1 base and J lost 5 bases. The DNA of the CDR3 is TGCAGCGTTGAAGTGTTTTCTCGCGGGAGGGCCTGGGAGACCCAGTACTTC. The encoded protein is CSVEVFSRGRAWETQYF.

The chain combines TRBV4-1 with TRBJ2-1; unclear D gene. This CDR3 has 14 amino acids. Germline V gives CDR1 MGHRA, CDR2 YSYEKL. Trimming left V 4 bases short and J 1 base short, with 8 bases between. CDR3 loop: CASSPSKSYNEQFF. The CDR3, as DNA: TGCGCCAGCAGCCCCTCTAAATCCTACAATGAGCAGTTCTTC.